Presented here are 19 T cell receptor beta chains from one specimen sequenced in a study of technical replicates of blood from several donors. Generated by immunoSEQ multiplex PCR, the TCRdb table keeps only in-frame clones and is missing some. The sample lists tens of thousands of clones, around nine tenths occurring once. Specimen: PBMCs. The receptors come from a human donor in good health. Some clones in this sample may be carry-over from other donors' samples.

The CDR3: CASSQGDRKETQYF. CDR3 in DNA: TGCGCCAGCAGCCAAGGTGACAGAAAAGAGACCCAGTACTTC. V usage is TRBV4-1 and J usage is TRBJ2-5; the D gene is possibly TRBD1 (5 bases). The germline gives CDR1 MGHRA, CDR2 YSYEKL. Trimming left V 1 base short and J 3 bases short, with 9 bases between. This CDR3 is 14 amino acids long.

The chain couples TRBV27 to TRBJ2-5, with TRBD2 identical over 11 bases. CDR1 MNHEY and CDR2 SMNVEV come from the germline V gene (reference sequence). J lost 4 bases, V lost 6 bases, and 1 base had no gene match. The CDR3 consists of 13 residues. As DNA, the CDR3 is TGTGCCAGCAGACTAGCGGGAGTAGAGACCCAGTACTTC. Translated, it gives CASRLAGVETQYF.

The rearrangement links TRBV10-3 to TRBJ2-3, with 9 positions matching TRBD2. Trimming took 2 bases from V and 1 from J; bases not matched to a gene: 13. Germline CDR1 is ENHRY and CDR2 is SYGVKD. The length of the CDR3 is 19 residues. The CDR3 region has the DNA TGTGCCATCAGTGAGATCTTAGCGGGGGCCCTACCCGGCACAGATACGCAGTATTTT. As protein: CAISEILAGALPGTDTQYF.

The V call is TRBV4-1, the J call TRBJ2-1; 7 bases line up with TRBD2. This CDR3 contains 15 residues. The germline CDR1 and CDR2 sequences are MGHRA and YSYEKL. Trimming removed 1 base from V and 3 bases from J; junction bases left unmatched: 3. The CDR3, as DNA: TGCGCCAGCAGCCAAGGGCCGGGGGGCTACAATGAGCAGTTCTTC. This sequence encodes CASSQGPGGYNEQFF.

CDR3 sequence reads: CASSSQTYYTDTQYF. CDR3 coding DNA: TGCGCCAGCAGCTCGCAAACATACTACACAGATACGCAGTATTTT. This chain uses TRBV5-1 with TRBJ2-3; no clear D. V lost 3 bases and J 2 bases, leaving 13 bases between the germline ends. CDR3 size: 15 residues. Germline V gives CDR1 SGHRS, CDR2 YFSETQ.

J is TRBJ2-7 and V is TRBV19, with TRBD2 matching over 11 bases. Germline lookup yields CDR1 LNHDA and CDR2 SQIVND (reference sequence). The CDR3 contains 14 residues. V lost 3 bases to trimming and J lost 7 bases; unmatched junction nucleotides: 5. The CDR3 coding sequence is TGTGCCAGTAGTATGGGACTAGCGGACGGGGAGCAGTACTTC. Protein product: CASSMGLADGEQYF.

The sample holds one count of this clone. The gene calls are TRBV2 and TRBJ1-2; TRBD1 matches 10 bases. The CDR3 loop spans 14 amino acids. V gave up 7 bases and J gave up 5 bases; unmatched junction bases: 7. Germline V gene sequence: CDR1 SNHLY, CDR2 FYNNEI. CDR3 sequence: CASNGQGVDYGYTF. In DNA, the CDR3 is TGTGCCAGCAACGGACAGGGGGTGGATTATGGCTACACCTTC.

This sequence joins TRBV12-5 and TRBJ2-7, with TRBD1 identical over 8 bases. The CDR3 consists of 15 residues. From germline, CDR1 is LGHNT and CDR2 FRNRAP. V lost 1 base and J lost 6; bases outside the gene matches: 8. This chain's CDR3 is CASGLGRTGRSEQYF. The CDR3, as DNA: TGTGCTAGTGGTTTGGGGAGGACAGGGAGAAGCGAGCAGTACTTC.

The CDR3 DNA reads TGTGCCAGCAGTCAAAATGGGCAGGGGTGGTACGAGCAGTACTTC. Amino acids: CASSQNGQGWYEQYF. The chain carries TRBV6-1 and TRBJ2-7, with D tentatively TRBD1 (6 bases). This CDR3 is 15 amino acids long. The V end lost 5 bases, the J end lost 4 bases, and 18 bases lay between the germline ends. CDR1 and CDR2 from the germline V gene are MNHNS and SASEGT.

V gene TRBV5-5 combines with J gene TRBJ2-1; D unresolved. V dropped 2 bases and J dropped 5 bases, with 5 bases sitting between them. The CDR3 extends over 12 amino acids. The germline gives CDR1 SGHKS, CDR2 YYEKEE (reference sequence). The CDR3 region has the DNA TGTGCCAGCAGCTTAGGAGACAATGAGCAGTTCTTC. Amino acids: CASSLGDNEQFF.

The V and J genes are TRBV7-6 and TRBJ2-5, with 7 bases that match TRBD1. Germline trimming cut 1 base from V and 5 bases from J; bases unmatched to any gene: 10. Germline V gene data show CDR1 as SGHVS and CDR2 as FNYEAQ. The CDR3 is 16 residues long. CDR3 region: CASSLGGTAHRETQYF. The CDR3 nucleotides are TGTGCCAGCAGCTTAGGGGGGACAGCCCATAGGGAGACCCAGTACTTC.

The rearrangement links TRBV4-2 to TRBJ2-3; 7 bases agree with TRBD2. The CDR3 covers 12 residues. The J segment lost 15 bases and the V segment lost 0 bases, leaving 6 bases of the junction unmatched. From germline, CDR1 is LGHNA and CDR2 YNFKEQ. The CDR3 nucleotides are TGTGCCAGCAGCCAAGAAGGGACTACGTCCTATTTT. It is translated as CASSQEGTTSYF.

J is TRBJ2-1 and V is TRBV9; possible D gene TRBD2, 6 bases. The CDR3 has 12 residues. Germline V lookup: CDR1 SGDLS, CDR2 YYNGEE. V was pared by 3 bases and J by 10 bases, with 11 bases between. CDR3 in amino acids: CASSGPSAEQFF. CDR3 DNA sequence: TGTGCCAGCAGCGGTCCTAGCGCGGAGCAGTTCTTC.

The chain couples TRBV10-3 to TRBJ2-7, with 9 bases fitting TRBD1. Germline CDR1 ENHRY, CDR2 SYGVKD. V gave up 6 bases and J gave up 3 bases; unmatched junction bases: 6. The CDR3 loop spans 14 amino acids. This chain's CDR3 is CAIRGTGNNYEQYF. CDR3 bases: TGTGCCATCAGAGGGACAGGGAACAACTACGAGCAGTACTTC.

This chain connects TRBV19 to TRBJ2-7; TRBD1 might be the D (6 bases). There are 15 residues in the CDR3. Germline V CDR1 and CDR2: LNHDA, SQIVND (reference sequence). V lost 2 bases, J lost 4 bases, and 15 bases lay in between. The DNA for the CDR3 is TGTGCCAGTAGTATATTTTTGGGGGCATCGTACGAGCAGTACTTC. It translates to CASSIFLGASYEQYF.

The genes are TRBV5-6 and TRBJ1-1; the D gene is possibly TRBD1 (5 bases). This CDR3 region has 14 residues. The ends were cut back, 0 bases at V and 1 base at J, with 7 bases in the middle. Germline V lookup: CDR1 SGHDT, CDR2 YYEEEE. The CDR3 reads CASSLGRENTEAFF. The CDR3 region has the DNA TGTGCCAGCAGCTTGGGCAGGGAGAACACTGAAGCTTTCTTT.

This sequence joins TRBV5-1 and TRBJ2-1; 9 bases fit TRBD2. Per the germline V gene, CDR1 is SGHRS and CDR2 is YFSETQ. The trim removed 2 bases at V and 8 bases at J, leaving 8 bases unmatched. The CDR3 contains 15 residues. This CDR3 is CASSFGGRGYDEQFF. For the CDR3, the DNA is TGCGCCAGCAGCTTTGGCGGGAGGGGTTACGATGAGCAGTTCTTC.

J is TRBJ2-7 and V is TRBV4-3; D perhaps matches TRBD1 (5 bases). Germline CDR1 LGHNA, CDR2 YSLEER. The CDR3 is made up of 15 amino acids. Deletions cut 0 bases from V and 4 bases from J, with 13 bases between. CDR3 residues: CASSQDTGLAYEQYF. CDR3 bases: TGCGCCAGCAGCCAAGATACAGGTTTAGCTTACGAGCAGTACTTC.

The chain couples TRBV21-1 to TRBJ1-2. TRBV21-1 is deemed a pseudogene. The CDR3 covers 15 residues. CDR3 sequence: CASSKGGDGGYGYTF. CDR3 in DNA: TGTGCCAGCAGCAAAGGGGGTGACGGGGGCTATGGCTACACCTTC.